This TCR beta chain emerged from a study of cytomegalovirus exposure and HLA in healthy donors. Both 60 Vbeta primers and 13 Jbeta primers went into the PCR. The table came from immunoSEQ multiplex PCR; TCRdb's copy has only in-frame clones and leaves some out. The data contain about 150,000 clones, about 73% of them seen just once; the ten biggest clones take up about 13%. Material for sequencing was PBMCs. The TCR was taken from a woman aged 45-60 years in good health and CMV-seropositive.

CDR3 loop: CASSLRENYGYTF. The CDR3 DNA follows: TGTGCCAGCAGCTTAAGGGAGAACTATGGCTACACCTTC. The chain uses TRBV7-8 and TRBJ1-2, with D unclear. Germline CDR1 SGHVS, CDR2 FQNEAQ. This CDR3 comprises 13 residues. V was pared by 2 bases and J by 2 bases, with 6 bases between. Based on the CDR3 plus reference TRBV7-8 and TRBJ1-2, the full variable domain is GAGVSQSPRYKVAKRGQDVALRCDPISGHVSLFWYQQALGQGPEFLTYFQNEAQLDKSGLPSDRFFAERPEGSVSTLKIQRTQQEDSAVYLCASSLRENYGYTFGSGTRLTVV.